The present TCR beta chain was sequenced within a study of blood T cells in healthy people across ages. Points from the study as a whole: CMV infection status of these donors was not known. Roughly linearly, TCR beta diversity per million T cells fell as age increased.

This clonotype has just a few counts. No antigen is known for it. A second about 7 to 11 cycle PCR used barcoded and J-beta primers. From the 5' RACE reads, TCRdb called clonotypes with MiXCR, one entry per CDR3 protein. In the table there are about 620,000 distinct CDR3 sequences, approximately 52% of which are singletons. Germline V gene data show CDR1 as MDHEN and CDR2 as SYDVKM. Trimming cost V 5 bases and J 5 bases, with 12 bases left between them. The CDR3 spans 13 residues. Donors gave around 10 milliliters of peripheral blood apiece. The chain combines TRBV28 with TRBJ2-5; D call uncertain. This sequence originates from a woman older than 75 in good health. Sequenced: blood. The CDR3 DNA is TGTGCCAGCAGTGTATTTTTTTCGGAGACCCAGTACTTC. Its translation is CASSVFFSETQYF.